This paragraph reports one T cell receptor beta chain. V lost 5 bases, J lost 2 bases, and 20 bases lay in between. This CDR3 spans 16 amino acids. In germline, CDR1 is DFQATT, CDR2 SNEGSKA (reference sequence). TCRdb ran MiXCR on the RT-PCR reads and lists one entry per CDR3 protein. This sample has about 700,000 distinct CDR3 sequences, with about 14% found just once. The V and J genes are TRBV20-1 and TRBJ2-3; perhaps TRBD1 as D (5 bases). The TCR was taken from a female donor in good health, serving as a healthy control. Sequencing was done on a sample of memory CD4+ T cells from blood. CDR3 sequence (DNA): TGCAGTGCTTTACCCCATCTCAGGGAAATCACAGATACGCAGTATTTT. Amino acid sequence: CSALPHLREITDTQYF.